This T cell receptor beta chain was sequenced during a study of T cells after yellow fever vaccination. Points from the study as a whole: The study noted that FACS-sorted repertoires could contain abundant clonotypes contaminating from the bulk population. A secondary response was less intense yet reached its peak sooner, at day 5 versus 15. Post-booster reappearance was seen for most primary-vaccination clones (96% CD4, around 91% CD8).

This clonotype has ten or more counts. Its target is unknown. Production of TCR cDNA was by 5'RACE template switching, which also added a universal primer site and UMIs. TCRdb fed the 5' RACE reads into MiXCR, producing one record per CDR3 protein. The data contain under 70,000 distinct CDR3 sequences, more than 5.5% of them singletons. V dropped 3 bases and J dropped 4 bases, with 10 bases sitting between them. The CDR3 has 13 residues. The rearrangement joins TRBV12-3 or TRBV12-4 to TRBJ2-7; D perhaps matches TRBD1 (6 bases). This sample comprised CD8+ T cells sorted from PBMCs, obtained on the day of the first yellow fever vaccination. The receptor was isolated from a man aged 18 to 35 who received the YFV17D yellow fever vaccine. CDR3 residues: CASSFQGPYEQYF. CDR3 bases: TGTGCCAGCAGTTTTCAGGGGCCGTACGAGCAGTACTTC.